This T cell receptor (beta chain) appears in the sequencing data of a study of T-cell reconstitution after alpha-beta-depleted transplantation in children. This clonotype was observed at least ten times. Preparing the TCRbeta library involved the use of unique molecular identifiers. TCRdb analysed the PCR reads with MiXCR anew, one entry per CDR3 protein. The sample includes 900,000 or so distinct CDR3 sequences, roughly 15% of them seen just once. The CDR3 has 12 amino acids. Germline-derived CDR1 and CDR2 are SQVTM and ANQGSEA. V was shortened by 4 bases and J by 4 bases, with 8 bases between the two germline ends.

This chain joins TRBV29-1 and TRBJ2-1, with D possibly TRBD2 on 5 matching bases. The source material was PBMCs, mostly from graft donor cells, sampled 360 days after TCRalphabeta/CD19-depleted stem cell transplant. The sequence came from a male patient younger than 18 who had a stem cell transplant for acute lymphoblastic leukemia, so the T cells may come from the graft donor. CDR3 nucleotide sequence: TGCAGCGTTGCCCGAGGGTACAATGAGCAGTTCTTC. It codes for CSVARGYNEQFF.